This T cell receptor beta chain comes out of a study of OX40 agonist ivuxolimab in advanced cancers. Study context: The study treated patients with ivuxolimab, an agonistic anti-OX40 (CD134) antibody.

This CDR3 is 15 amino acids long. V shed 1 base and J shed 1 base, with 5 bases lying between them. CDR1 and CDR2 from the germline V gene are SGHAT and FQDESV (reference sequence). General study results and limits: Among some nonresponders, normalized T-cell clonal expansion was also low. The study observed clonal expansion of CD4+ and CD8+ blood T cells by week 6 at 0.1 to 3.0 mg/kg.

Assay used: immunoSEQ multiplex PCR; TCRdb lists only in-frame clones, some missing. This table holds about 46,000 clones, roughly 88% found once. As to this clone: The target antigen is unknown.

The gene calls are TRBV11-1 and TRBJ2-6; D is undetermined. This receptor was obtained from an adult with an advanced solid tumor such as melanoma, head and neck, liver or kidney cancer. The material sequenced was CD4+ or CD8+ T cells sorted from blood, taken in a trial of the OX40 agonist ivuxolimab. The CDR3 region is CASSLDLSGANVLTF. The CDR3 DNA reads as TGTGCCAGCAGCTTAGACCTGTCTGGGGCCAACGTCCTGACTTTC.